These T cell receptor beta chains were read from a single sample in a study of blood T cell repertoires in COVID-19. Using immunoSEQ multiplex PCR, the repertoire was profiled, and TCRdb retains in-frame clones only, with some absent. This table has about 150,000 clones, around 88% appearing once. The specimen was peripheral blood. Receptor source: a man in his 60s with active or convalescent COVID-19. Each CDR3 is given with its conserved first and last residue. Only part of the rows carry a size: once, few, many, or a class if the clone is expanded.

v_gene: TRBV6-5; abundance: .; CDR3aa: CASRAGTGGFGGYTF
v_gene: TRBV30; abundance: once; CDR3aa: CAWRLAGSYYEQYF
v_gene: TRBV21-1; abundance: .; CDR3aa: CASSKALREGGEQYF
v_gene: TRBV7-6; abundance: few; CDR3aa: CASSLLGQNTGELFF
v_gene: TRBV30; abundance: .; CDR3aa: CAWSQSTDTQYF
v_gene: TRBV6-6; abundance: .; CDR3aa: CASSWTDSGNTIYF
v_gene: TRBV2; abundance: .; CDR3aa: CASSTGNSRTTYNEQFF
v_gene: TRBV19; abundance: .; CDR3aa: CASSPRQGNTYEQYF
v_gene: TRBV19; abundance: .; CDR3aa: CASSIMAGQGDIQYF
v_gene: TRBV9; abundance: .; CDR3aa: CASARKTGELFF
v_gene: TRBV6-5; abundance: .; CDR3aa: CASATGGIGNQPQHF
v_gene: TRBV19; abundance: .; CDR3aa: CASSFGGLVEGELFF
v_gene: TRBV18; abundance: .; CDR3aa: CASSPGTGEETQYF
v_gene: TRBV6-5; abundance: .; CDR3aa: CASMTGNYGYTF
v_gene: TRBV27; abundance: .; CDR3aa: CASSLSRAGGVYNEQFF
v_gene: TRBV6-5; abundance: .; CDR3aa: CASSSRQGAPDQPQHF
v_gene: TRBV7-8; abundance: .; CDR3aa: CASSDLGHEQFF
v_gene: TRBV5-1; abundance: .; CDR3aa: CASTRGGAGTDTQYF
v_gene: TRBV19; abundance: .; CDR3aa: CASRGLAYTGELFF
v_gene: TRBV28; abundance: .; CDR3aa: CASSLGGIAEAFF
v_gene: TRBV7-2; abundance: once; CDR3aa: CASSSWDIDTDTQYF
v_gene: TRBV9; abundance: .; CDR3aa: CASSVGGRDGTGELFF
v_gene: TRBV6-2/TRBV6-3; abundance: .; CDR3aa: CASSYLASGGVDTQYF
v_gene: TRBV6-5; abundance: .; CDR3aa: CASTEGGRYYGYTF
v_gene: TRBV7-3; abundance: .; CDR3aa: CASSFQKNTEAFF
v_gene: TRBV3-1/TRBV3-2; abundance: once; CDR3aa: CASSHQGTSGYTF
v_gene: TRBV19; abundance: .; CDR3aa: CASSTGVRDTEAFF
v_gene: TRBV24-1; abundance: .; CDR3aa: CATSDGWGFGTQYF
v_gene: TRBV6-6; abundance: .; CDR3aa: CASREGNTEAFF
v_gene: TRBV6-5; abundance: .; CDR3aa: CASRQGHGYTF
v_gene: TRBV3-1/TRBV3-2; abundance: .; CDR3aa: CASSQPGPSGGPWGTDTQYF
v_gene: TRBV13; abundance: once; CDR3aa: CASRQGGGELFF
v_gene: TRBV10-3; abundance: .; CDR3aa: CATRPDREWQMAQHF
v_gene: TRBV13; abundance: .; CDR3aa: CASRKQNTEAFF
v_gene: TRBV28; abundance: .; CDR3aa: CASMTRGARTNEKLFF
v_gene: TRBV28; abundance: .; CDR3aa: CASSFGNSNYGYTF
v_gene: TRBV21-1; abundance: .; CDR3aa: CASSKALTNNQPQHF
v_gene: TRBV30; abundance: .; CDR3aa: CAWSTGISYNEQFF
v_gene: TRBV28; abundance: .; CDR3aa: CASSPLTPRGGESEKLFF
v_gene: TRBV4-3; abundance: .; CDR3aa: CASSLTINTDTQYF
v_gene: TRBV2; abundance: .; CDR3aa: CASSILAGNEQFF
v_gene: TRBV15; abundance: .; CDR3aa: CATSRDSGQGNSYEQYF
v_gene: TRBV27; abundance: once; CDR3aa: CASSSGVLAKNIQYF
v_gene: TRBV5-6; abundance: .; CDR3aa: CASTDGGEQYF
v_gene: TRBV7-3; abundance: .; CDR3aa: CASSLGPNYGYTF
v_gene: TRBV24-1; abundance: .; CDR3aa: CATSDTQGRQPQHF
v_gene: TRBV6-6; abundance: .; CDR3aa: CASRRQGTDYEQYF